Listed here is a single T cell receptor beta chain. Its antigen remains undetermined. Nothing much larger sits one base from this clone, and base qualities are not available. Blood from healthy controls was obtained either from healthy volunteers or as purchased buffy coats. Healthy control blood was processed by Ficoll density gradient to PBMCs and cryopreserved; patient PBMCs were collected before and after transplant. CDR1 and CDR2 (MNHEY, SVGAGI) derive from the germline V gene. The trim is 4 bases for V and 2 bases for J, with a gap of 11 bases between the germline ends. The CDR3 starts with the cysteine, ends with the phenylalanine, and has 15 residues. Only the CDR3 portion is preserved as DNA: 45 bases, with reading frame beginning at the first base. The source of the sample is a study of Tregs in tolerant kidney transplant recipients (dated 2019 in TCRdb). About the study as a whole: Additional Treg samples were obtained from a roughly three-day mixed lymphocyte reaction with belatacept, in some cases followed by a roughly five-day donor restimulation, before recipient CD4+CD25+CD127- cells were sorted. TCRbeta repertoire sequencing was used in a few healthy controls to compare several ways of expanding Tregs specific for an allogeneic donor. The study applied TCRbeta sequencing to find donor-specific regulatory T cells before combined kidney and bone marrow transplantation and then followed those same cells after transplant. Antibodies distinguished recipient from donor cells when sorting primary belatacept mixed lymphocyte reaction cultures.

For TCRbeta CDR3 sequencing, genomic DNA from the sorted cells was extracted using the QIAGEN DNeasy Blood and Tissue Kit. High-throughput TCRbeta CDR3 sequencing, which included PCR amplification with bias correction and internal controls, was done commercially through immunoSEQ. The published analysis was carried out like this. Unique productive TCRbeta sequences were defined by CDR3 nucleotide sequence when primers matched and otherwise by CDR3 amino acid sequence together with Vbeta and Jbeta genes. Donor-reactive sequences were defined as at least 5-fold expanded in CFSE-low cells versus unstimulated cells, with frequency of at least 0.01% in CFSE-low cells. Jensen-Shannon divergence, calculated on the top 100 TCRbeta sequences ranked by frequency, was used to quantify repertoire divergence. For samples with multiple sequencing runs, sorting error was corrected in each run separately before the runs were combined. What TCRdb holds here is the immuneACCESS table cut down to in-frame rearrangements. Part of the clones is not present; checked against another copy, under half of the missing clones reflect an unresolved V gene, and the others are unexplained. The DNA gave D and trimming, while V, J and clone size come from that table. The sample includes approximately 41,000 clones, with nearly 97% observed a single time. 0.3% to 0.45% of the sample is held by the ten biggest clonotypes.

Overall study results and their limits: Expanding Tregs with activated donor B cells appeared to identify the most biologically relevant and donor-specific TCRbeta repertoire. Because the study included only a small number of patients, the results must be confirmed in larger populations and under other immunosuppression protocols. Biological reproducibility was not directly assessed, although technical replication error appeared to be minimal.

The chain was built from TRBV6-5 and TRBJ1-4; a weak D assignment points to TRBD1 (6 bases agree). The receptor was isolated from a human donor in good health. The sequenced sample was Tregs from blood cultured with allogeneic cells. The encoded CDR3 is CASSLTTGTNEKLFF. The bases read TGTGCCAGCAGTTTGACGACAGGCACTAATGAAAAACTGTTTTTT.